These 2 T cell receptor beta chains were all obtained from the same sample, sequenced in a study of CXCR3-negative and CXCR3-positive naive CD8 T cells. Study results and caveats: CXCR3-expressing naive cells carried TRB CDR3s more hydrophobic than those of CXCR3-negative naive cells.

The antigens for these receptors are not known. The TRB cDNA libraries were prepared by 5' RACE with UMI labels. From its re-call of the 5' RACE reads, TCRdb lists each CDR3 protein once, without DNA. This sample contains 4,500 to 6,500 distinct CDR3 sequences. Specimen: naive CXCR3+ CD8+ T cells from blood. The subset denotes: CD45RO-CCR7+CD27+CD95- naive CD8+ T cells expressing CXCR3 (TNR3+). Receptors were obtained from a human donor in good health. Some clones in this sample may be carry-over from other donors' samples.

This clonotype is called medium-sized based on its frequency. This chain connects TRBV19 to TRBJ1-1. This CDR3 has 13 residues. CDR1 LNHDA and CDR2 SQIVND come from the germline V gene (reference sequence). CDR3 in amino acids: CASSADGNTEAFF.

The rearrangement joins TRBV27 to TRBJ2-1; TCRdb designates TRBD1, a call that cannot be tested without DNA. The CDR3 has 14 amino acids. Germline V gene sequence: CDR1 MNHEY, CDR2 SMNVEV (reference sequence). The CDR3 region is CASSLQDSYNEQFF.